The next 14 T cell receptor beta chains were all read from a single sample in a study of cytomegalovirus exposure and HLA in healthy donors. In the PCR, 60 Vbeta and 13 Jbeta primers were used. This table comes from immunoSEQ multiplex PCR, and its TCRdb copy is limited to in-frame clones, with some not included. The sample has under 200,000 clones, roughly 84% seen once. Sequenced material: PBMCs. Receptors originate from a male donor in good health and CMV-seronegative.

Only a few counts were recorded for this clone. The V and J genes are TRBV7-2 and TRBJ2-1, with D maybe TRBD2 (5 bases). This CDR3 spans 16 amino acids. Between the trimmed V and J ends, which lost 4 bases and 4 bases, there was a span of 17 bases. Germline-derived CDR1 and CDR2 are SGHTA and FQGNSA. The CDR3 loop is CASSSDSGRIYNEQFF. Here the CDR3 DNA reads TGTGCCAGCAGCTCGGACTCGGGCCGAATTTACAATGAGCAGTTCTTC.

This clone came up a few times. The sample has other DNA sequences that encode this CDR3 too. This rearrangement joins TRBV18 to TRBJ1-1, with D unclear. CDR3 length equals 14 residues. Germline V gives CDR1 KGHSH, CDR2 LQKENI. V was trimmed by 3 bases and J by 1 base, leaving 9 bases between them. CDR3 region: CASSPTTGNTEAFF. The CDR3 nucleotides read TGTGCCAGCTCACCCACGACGGGGAACACTGAAGCTTTCTTT.

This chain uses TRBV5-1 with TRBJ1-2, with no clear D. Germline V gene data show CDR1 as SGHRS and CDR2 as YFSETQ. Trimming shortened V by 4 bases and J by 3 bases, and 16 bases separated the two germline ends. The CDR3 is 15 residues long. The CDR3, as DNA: TGCGCCAGCAGCCGGCAGCCGCGGGGAGACTATGGCTACACCTTC. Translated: CASSRQPRGDYGYTF. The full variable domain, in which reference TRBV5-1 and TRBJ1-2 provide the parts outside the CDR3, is KAGVTQTPRYLIKTRGQQVTLSCSPISGHRSVSWYQQTPGQGLQFLFEYFSETQRNKGNFPGRFSGRQFSNSRSEMNVSTLELGDSALYLCASSRQPRGDYGYTFGSGTRLTVV.

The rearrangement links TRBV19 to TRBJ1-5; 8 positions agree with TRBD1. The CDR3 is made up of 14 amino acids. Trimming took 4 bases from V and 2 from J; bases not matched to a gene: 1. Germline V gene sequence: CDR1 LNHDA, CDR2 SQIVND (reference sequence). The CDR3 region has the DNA TGTGCCAGTAGTAAGGACAGGGGCAATCAGCCCCAGCATTTT. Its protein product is CASSKDRGNQPQHF.

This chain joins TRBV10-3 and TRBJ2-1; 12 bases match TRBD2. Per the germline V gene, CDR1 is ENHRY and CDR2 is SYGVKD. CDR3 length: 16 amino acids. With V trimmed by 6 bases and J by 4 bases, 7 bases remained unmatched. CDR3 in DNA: TGTGCCATCAGAAATGGTCTAGCGGGAGGGTACAATGAGCAGTTCTTC. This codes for CAIRNGLAGGYNEQFF.

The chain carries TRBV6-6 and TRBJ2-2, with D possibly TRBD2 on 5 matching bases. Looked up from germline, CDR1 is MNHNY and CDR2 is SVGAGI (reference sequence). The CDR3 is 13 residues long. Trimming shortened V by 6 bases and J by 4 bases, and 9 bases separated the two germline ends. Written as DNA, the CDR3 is TGTGCCAGCAGCCTAGGGAGCACCGGGGAGCTGTTTTTT. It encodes CASSLGSTGELFF.

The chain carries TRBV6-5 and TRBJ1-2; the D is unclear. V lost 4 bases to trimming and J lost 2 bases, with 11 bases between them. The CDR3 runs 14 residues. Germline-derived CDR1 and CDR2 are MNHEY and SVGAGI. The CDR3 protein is CASSSDNLNYGYTF. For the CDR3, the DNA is TGTGCCAGCAGTTCTGACAACCTAAACTATGGCTACACCTTC.

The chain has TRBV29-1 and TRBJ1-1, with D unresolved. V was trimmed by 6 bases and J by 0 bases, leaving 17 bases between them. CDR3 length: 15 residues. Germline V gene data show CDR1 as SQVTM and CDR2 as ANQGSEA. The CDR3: CSVHMGLSMNTEAFF. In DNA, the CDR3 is TGCAGCGTCCACATGGGCCTGTCCATGAACACTGAAGCTTTCTTT.

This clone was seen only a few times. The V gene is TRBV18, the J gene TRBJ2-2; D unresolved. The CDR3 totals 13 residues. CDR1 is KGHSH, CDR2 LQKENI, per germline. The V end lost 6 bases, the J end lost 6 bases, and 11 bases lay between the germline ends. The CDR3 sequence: CASSRYSSGELFF. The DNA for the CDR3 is TGTGCCAGCTCGCGATACAGCTCCGGGGAGCTGTTTTTT.

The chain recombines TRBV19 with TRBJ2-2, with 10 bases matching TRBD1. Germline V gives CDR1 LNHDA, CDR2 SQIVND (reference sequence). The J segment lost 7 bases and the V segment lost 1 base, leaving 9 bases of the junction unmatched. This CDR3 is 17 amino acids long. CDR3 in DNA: TGTGCCAGTAGTATAGTTCAGACAGGGGGCTGGAACGGGGAGCTGTTTTTT. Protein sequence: CASSIVQTGGWNGELFF.

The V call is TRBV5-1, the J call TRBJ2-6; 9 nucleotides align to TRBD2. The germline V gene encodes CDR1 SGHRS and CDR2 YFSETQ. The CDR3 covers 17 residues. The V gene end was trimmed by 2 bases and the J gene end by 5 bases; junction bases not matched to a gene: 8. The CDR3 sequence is CASSFGSGGIWANVLTF. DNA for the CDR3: TGCGCCAGCAGCTTTGGTAGCGGGGGTATTTGGGCCAACGTCCTGACTTTC.

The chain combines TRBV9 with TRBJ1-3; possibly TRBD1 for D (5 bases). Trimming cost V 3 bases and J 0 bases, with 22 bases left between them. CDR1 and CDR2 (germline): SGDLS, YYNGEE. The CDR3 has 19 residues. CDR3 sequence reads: CASSAAPLGQGYSGNTIYF. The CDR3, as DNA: TGTGCCAGCAGCGCCGCCCCTCTAGGGCAGGGATACTCTGGAAACACCATATATTTT.

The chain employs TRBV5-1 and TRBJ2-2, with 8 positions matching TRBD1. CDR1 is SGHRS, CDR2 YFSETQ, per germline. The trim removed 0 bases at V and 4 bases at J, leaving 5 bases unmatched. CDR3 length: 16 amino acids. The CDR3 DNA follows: TGCGCCAGCAGCTTGGATCAGGGGGCGGTCACCGGGGAGCTGTTTTTT. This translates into CASSLDQGAVTGELFF.

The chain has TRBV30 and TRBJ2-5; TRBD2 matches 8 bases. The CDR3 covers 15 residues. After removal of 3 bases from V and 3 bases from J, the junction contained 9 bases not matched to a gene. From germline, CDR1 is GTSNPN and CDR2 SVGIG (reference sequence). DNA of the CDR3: TGTGCCTGGAGCTGGGGACGGGGGGGAGAAGAGACCCAGTACTTC. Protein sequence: CAWSWGRGGEETQYF. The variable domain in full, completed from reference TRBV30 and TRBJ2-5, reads SQTIHQWPATLVQPVGSPLSLECTVEGTSNPNLYWYRQAAGRGLQLLFYSVGIGQISSEVPQNLSASRPQDRQFILSSKKLLLSDSGFYLCAWSWGRGGEETQYFGPGTRLLVL.